The rows below give T cell receptor beta chains drawn from one sample of a study of radiotherapy plus CTLA-4 blockade in lung cancer. Clones were sequenced by immunoSEQ multiplex PCR, and TCRdb holds only the in-frame ones, with some missing. The sample gives tens of thousands of clones, 70% to 90% of which show up once; less than 0.9% is in the top ten. The material was peripheral blood, obtained from a patient treated with radiotherapy plus ipilimumab. All receptors derive from a human donor with non-small cell lung cancer who had stable disease on radiotherapy plus ipilimumab. Both conserved end residues are part of each CDR3. Each record gives: D gene, CDR3 length, clone size, V gene, CDR3 protein. D genes are given only for firm matches. Not every row has a clone size; where given, it reads once, few, many or a size class.

. 15 . TRBV11-2 CASSLAHQGTYEQYF
. 13 . TRBV4-1 CASTTPGTDTQYF
TRBD2 16 . TRBV5-1 CASSLASGLGQETQYF
. 16 . TRBV27 CASSPLGRRNTDTQYF
. 16 . TRBV5-8 CASSLFDGFSNQPQHF
. 15 . TRBV5-3 CARSSATENTGELFF
. 14 . TRBV19 CASSVAGRDSPLHF
. 14 . TRBV6-5 CASRLGQTVAEAFF
. 15 once TRBV7-2 CASSLDPGRGTEAFF
. 16 few TRBV9 CASSVDPRSGADTQYF
. 14 . TRBV2 CASSVTGSQETQYF
. 13 . TRBV10-3 CAISESILYEQYF
TRBD1 16 . TRBV4-2 CASSHRGGQGAHEQYF
. 14 . TRBV5-6 CASSSYRGFFAQFF
TRBD2 15 . TRBV6-1 CASTPGLTSTDTQYF
. 12 . TRBV11-2 CASSLKGTEAFF
TRBD1 16 . TRBV2 CASRRGQGEGNQPQHF
. 13 once TRBV6-6 CASSGRRSNEQFF
. 13 once TRBV5-1 CASSSTVNTEAFF
. 12 . TRBV9 CASSPHSYEQYF
. 12 . TRBV7-9 CASSLGGYGYTF
. 15 . TRBV19 CASSITPQGNQPQHF
. 15 . TRBV5-4 CASSSPQGNTGELFF
. 12 . TRBV28 CASSETNTEAFF
. 17 . TRBV5-1 CASSLGVAGASTDTQYF
. 15 . TRBV9 CASSVGHRPNTEAFF
. 13 . TRBV28 CASSRSTGNTIYF
. 14 . TRBV6-6 CASSWSTQSYEQYF
. 15 . TRBV2 CASSEPTGINSPLHF
TRBD1 11 . TRBV7-8 CASRDRGEQYF
. 13 . TRBV7-9 CASSLKNTGELFF
TRBD1 14 . TRBV25-1 CASSGTGARQPQHF
. 15 once TRBV7-8 CASSWGVGSTGELFF
. 15 . TRBV5-4 CASSLGQGMNTEAFF
TRBD2 19 . TRBV14 CASSQEKELAGSRYNEQFF